This record looks at one TCR beta chain sequence and its context. The record originates from a study of blood T cell repertoires in COVID-19. Study-wide context: The United States, Italy and Spain were the sources of the acute and convalescent COVID-19 samples. PBMCs, B-cell-depleted T cells, or T cells were the source of the cDNA or gDNA that made up the material.

In the original processing: Nucleated cell number was recorded as an estimate derived from reference gene primer amplification. Clones were sequenced by immunoSEQ multiplex PCR, and TCRdb holds only the in-frame ones, with some missing. V, J and clone size derive from that table, while D and trimming were established from the DNA sequence. Among over 40,000 clones listed, around 93% were seen once. Between the trimmed V and J ends, which lost 0 bases and 9 bases, there was a span of 11 bases. This CDR3 spans 13 amino acids. CDR1 is LGHDT and CDR2 is YNNKEL in the germline V gene (reference sequence).

The sample was peripheral blood. The receptor comes from a human donor in a cohort sampled during active COVID-19. The V call is TRBV3-1 (or the pseudogene TRBV3-2), the J call TRBJ1-1, with D unclear. The DNA of the CDR3 is TGTGCCAGCAGCCAAGAGGCCCGGGGTAAAGCTTTCTTT. Translation gives CASSQEARGKAFF.